A single TCR beta chain is shown here with its context. Antigen specificity is unknown. Absence of ophthalmopathy progression within 18 months defined stable Graves' hyperthyroidism. This sample stems from a study of T cells in Graves' hyperthyroidism and ophthalmopathy. The study's findings and limits: Model output signaled ophthalmopathy a median approximately 6.2 months ahead of onset.

TCR beta CDR3 regions were amplified from RNA transcripts. During a first-round RT-PCR of the TCR CDR3, the HTBI primer set was used. Via MiXCR, TCRdb re-called the multiplex PCR reads, giving one row per CDR3 protein. The sample consists of over 700,000 distinct CDR3 sequences, roughly a third of them appearing once. V shed 4 bases and J 6 bases; nucleotides not matched to a gene: 6. CDR3 size: 13 residues. CDR1 and CDR2 (germline): MNHEY, SVGAGI. Material for sequencing was blood. The chain couples TRBV6-5 to TRBJ2-7, with 7 bases lining up with TRBD1. The receptor was isolated from a woman in her thirties or forties with Graves' hyperthyroidism. The CDR3 region has the DNA TGTGCCAGCAGTTTGGACAGGCCCCGCGAGCAGTACTTC. It codes for CASSLDRPREQYF.